These 31 T cell receptor beta chains were sequenced from one sample in a study of identical twins (dated by TCRdb to 2016 to 2017). Library preparation used 5' RACE. Sequencing instrument: Illumina HiSeq 2000. TCRdb cleaned the public reads at Q25 with fastp, built clones with MiXCR and kept in-frame beta chains. Rows with a matching CDR3 protein are joined into one entry that keeps the most common DNA and genes. This sample holds approximately 590,000 distinct CDR3 sequences; 9.6% were observed only once. 2.5% to 3.5% of the sample belongs to the ten largest clones. The same sample was also used in a study of yellow fever vaccine responses in identical twins.

The material sequenced was PBMCs. All receptors come from a woman aged 18-30 years in good health.

The V call is TRBV4-3, the J call TRBJ1-1, with no clear D. V was pared by 7 bases and J by 1 base, with 13 bases between. The CDR3 contains 14 residues. CDR1 is LGHNA and CDR2 is YSLEER in the germline V gene. CDR3 loop: CASTASIGNTEAFF. The DNA for the CDR3 is TGCGCCAGCACCGCGTCTATCGGGAACACTGAAGCTTTCTTT.

At least ten counts were recorded for this clonotype. The junction departs from germline at one end; a sequencing error may be responsible. The chain uses TRBV7-7 and TRBJ2-1, with D maybe TRBD2 (5 bases). This CDR3 has 16 amino acids. Germline V CDR1 and CDR2: SSHAT, FNYEAQ (reference sequence). CDR3 sequence (DNA): TGTGCTAGCAGCCGATTAGCAGAGGGCCTATACAATGAGCAGTTCTTC. It specifies CASSRLAEGLYNEQFF.

This clonotype turned up a few times. The rearrangement uses TRBV4-3 and TRBJ1-1, with a weak D call TRBD1 (5 bases). This CDR3 has 13 amino acids. Trimming pared 0 bases from V and 10 bases from J, leaving 12 bases between. In germline, CDR1 is LGHNA, CDR2 YSLEER. The CDR3 region has the DNA TGCGCCAGCAGCCAAGAGAGGGGATCGGTAGCTTTCTTT. It codes for CASSQERGSVAFF.

This clonotype was seen repeatedly, ten times or more. The J gene is TRBJ2-1, the V gene TRBV12-3 or TRBV12-4, with D possibly being TRBD1 (6 bases). Between the trimmed V and J ends, which lost 6 bases and 8 bases, there was a span of 14 bases. This CDR3 contains 13 residues. The CDR3 sequence: CASSDNDRHEQFF. CDR3 nucleotide sequence: TGTGCCAGCAGCGATAACGACAGGCATGAGCAGTTCTTC.

V gene TRBV6-2 or TRBV6-3 combines with J gene TRBJ2-7, with 9 nucleotides matching TRBD1. Germline CDR1 MNHEY, CDR2 SVGEGT. After removal of 7 bases from V and 0 bases from J, the junction contained 13 bases not matched to a gene. The CDR3 contains 17 residues. CDR3 in amino acids: CASTFDRGTSFSYEQYF. CDR3 nucleotide sequence: TGTGCCAGCACCTTCGACAGGGGGACTTCTTTCTCCTACGAGCAGTACTTC.

This clonotype was seen at least ten times. This chain joins TRBV6-1 and TRBJ1-5; 7 bases map to TRBD1. V lost 6 bases and J lost 0; bases outside the gene matches: 5. The CDR3 sequence is 15 residues long. In germline, CDR1 is MNHNS, CDR2 SASEGT. CDR3 region: CASSNSGGSNQPQHF. The CDR3 nucleotides read TGTGCCAGCAGCAATTCAGGGGGTAGCAATCAGCCCCAGCATTTT.

This clonotype occurred a few times. The chain recombines TRBV27 with TRBJ2-7, with TRBD2 matching over 7 bases. With V trimmed by 0 bases and J by 6 bases, 2 bases remained unmatched. Per germline, CDR1 MNHEY and CDR2 SMNVEV (reference sequence). The CDR3 totals 13 residues. CDR3: CASSLSSGGEQYF. The CDR3 nucleotides are TGTGCCAGCAGTTTATCGTCGGGGGGCGAGCAGTACTTC.

DNA of the CDR3: TGTGCCAGCAGCTTAGGCGGGGGGCGAGGATACGAGCAGTACTTC. Protein sequence: CASSLGGGRGYEQYF. The chain combines TRBV7-6 with TRBJ2-7, with 8 bases matching TRBD2. The V segment lost 1 base and the J segment 4 bases; nucleotides outside the gene matches: 6. The CDR3 sequence is 15 residues long. The germline V gene has CDR1 SGHVS and CDR2 FNYEAQ.

The chain uses TRBV7-9 and TRBJ2-7; TRBD1 might be the D (5 bases). V lost 10 bases and J 3 bases, leaving 13 bases between the germline ends. CDR1 is SEHNR and CDR2 is FQNEAQ in the germline V gene (reference sequence). The CDR3 extends over 12 amino acids. The CDR3 region is CATPDMGYEQYF. The DNA for the CDR3 is TGTGCCACCCCGGACATGGGCTACGAGCAGTACTTC. The variable domain in full, with the rest retrieved from reference TRBV7-9 and TRBJ2-7, is DTGVSQNPRHKITKRGQNVTFRCDPISEHNRLYWYRQTLGQGPEFLTYFQNEAQLEKSRLLSDRFSAERPKGSFSTLEIQRTEQGDSAMYLCATPDMGYEQYFGPGTRLTVT.

This clonotype was found a few times. The V gene is TRBV5-1, the J gene TRBJ1-2, with D possibly being TRBD1 (5 bases). Trimming stripped 3 bases from V and 2 bases from J, with 20 bases between. Germline CDR1 SGHRS, CDR2 YFSETQ. This CDR3 is 17 amino acids long. The CDR3, as DNA: TGCGCCAGCAGCTCTTCAACCGGGACCGCGATCAACTATGGCTACACCTTC. Translated, it gives CASSSSTGTAINYGYTF.

The chain employs TRBV25-1 and TRBJ2-3; D possibly corresponds to TRBD1 (5 bases). CDR1 MGHDK and CDR2 SYGVNS come from the germline V gene. Trimming stripped 8 bases from V and 1 base from J, with 16 bases between. This CDR3 has 15 amino acids. The CDR3 DNA reads as TGTGCCAGCGGAATAAGGGGCCTGGGCACAGATACGCAGTATTTT. The encoded protein is CASGIRGLGTDTQYF.

This clonotype was seen repeatedly, ten times or more. The genes are TRBV5-1 and TRBJ2-2; TRBD1 matches at 8 bases. Trimming cost V 2 bases and J 4 bases; bases outside gene matches: 4. Per germline, CDR1 SGHRS and CDR2 YFSETQ. The CDR3 covers 15 residues. The CDR3 DNA follows: TGCGCCAGCAGCTTCGGACAGGGACCCACCGGGGAGCTGTTTTTT. This encodes CASSFGQGPTGELFF.

This clonotype was seen at least ten times. The chain recombines TRBV6-2 or TRBV6-3 with TRBJ2-1; 9 nucleotides line up with TRBD2. V gave up 2 bases and J gave up 4 bases; unmatched junction bases: 12. CDR1 and CDR2 from the germline V gene are MNHEY and SVGEGT. The CDR3 has 18 amino acids. CDR3 in amino acids: CASSYGGGALRGYNEQFF. CDR3 in DNA: TGTGCCAGCAGTTACGGCGGGGGGGCCCTCCGGGGATACAATGAGCAGTTCTTC.

This clonotype was observed a few times. The chain links TRBV6-5 to TRBJ2-1; 9 positions agree with TRBD1. V lost 6 bases, J lost 14 bases, and 5 bases stayed unmatched. This CDR3 is 11 amino acids long. CDR1 is MNHEY and CDR2 is SVGAGI in the germline V gene. The CDR3 nucleotides read TGTGCCAGCAGCTGGGACAGGGAGGAGTTCTTC. Its protein is CASSWDREEFF.

This clonotype was observed at least ten times. V gene TRBV12-3 or TRBV12-4 combines with J gene TRBJ2-7; 11 nucleotides match TRBD2. CDR3 size: 14 residues. The ends lost 5 bases at V and 3 bases at J; junction bases unmatched: 3. CDR3 sequence: CASSRTSGRYEQYF. The CDR3 region has the DNA TGTGCCAGCAGTCGGACTAGCGGGCGCTACGAGCAGTACTTC.

This chain uses TRBV7-9 with TRBJ2-3; a possible D gene is TRBD1 (5 bases). V was cut by 1 base and J by 3 bases, with 14 bases left in between. Germline V gives CDR1 SEHNR, CDR2 FQNEAQ (reference sequence). This CDR3 is built from 16 residues. In nucleotides, the CDR3 is TGTGCCAGCAGCTTAGAGCCCGGCAAGGGGACAGATACGCAGTATTTT. It specifies CASSLEPGKGTDTQYF.

This clonotype showed up just a few times. The rearrangement links TRBV30 to TRBJ2-5, with unresolved D. The ends were cut back, 4 bases at V and 1 base at J, with 4 bases in the middle. The length of the CDR3 is 11 residues. CDR1 GTSNPN and CDR2 SVGIG come from the germline V gene (reference sequence). The CDR3 nucleotides are TGTGCCTGGATGTCCCAAGAGACCCAGTACTTC. Translated: CAWMSQETQYF.

This chain joins TRBV9 and TRBJ2-2, with D possibly being TRBD2 (6 bases). CDR1 is SGDLS and CDR2 is YYNGEE in the germline V gene. The CDR3 is 16 residues long. The V end lost 3 bases, the J end lost 4 bases, and 16 bases lay between the germline ends. For the CDR3, the DNA is TGTGCCAGCAGCGCCAGTCTGGGACTTCTCACCGGGGAGCTGTTTTTT. This sequence encodes CASSASLGLLTGELFF.

J is TRBJ2-7 and V is TRBV25-1, with 7 bases fitting TRBD2. Germline V CDR1 and CDR2: MGHDK, SYGVNS. This CDR3 is built from 13 residues. Losses at the gene ends were 4 bases for V and 5 bases for J; bases not matched to a gene: 5. CDR3: CASSGEGLDEQYF. The CDR3 DNA follows: TGTGCCAGCAGTGGGGAGGGACTGGACGAGCAGTACTTC.

In this sample, this clonotype turned up many times. The chain combines TRBV12-3 or TRBV12-4 with TRBJ1-1, with 7 bases aligning to TRBD1. The CDR3 has 15 amino acids. Trimming at V came to 5 bases and at J to 1 base, leaving 7 bases not matched to a gene. As DNA, the CDR3 is TGTGCCAGCAGTGTAGGGACAGTGGAGAACACTGAAGCTTTCTTT. It yields the protein CASSVGTVENTEAFF.

This clonotype was counted ten times or more. The V and J genes are TRBV4-2 and TRBJ2-3; no reliable D call. There are 13 residues in the CDR3. Germline values: CDR1 LGHNA, CDR2 YNFKEQ. V lost 2 bases to trimming and J lost 3 bases, with 6 bases between them. CDR3 DNA sequence: TGTGCCAGCAGCCAAAGGGTAACAGATACGCAGTATTTT. This codes for CASSQRVTDTQYF.

This clonotype was picked up many times. The V gene is TRBV4-3, the J gene TRBJ2-2; TRBD1 is a possible D gene (6 bases). The germline V gene encodes CDR1 LGHNA and CDR2 YSLEER. Trimming shortened V by 0 bases and J by 8 bases, and 19 bases separated the two germline ends. The CDR3 is made up of 17 amino acids. The CDR3 loop is CASSQDLTGTRTGELFF. The CDR3 bases are TGCGCCAGCAGCCAAGACCTTACAGGGACCCGAACTGGGGAGCTGTTTTTT.

This clonotype was picked up a small number of times. V usage is TRBV10-3 and J usage is TRBJ2-1; 7 positions match TRBD1. This CDR3 has 13 residues. Germline CDR1 reads ENHRY; CDR2 reads SYGVKD. V dropped 4 bases and J dropped 9; count of bases not matched to a gene: 6. The CDR3 DNA follows: TGTGCCATCAGTGTGAGACAGGGCGTTGAGCAGTTCTTC. The encoded protein is CAISVRQGVEQFF.

The chain uses TRBV20-1 and TRBJ2-1; 8 bases align to TRBD2. The J segment lost 5 bases and the V segment lost 6 bases, leaving 12 bases of the junction unmatched. The CDR3 length is 15 residues. Germline CDR1 is DFQATT and CDR2 is SNEGSKA (reference sequence). For the CDR3, the DNA is TGCAGTGCCTCCCCGACGGCGGGAGGTAACAATGAGCAGTTCTTC. This codes for CSASPTAGGNNEQFF.

This clonotype appeared many times. The rearrangement links TRBV7-2 to TRBJ1-1, with no clear D. The CDR3 has 14 amino acids. V lost 5 bases and J 4 bases, leaving 14 bases between the germline ends. Per germline, CDR1 SGHTA and CDR2 FQGNSA. CDR3 nucleotides: TGTGCCAGCAGCGTGGACCGTGGAACCACTGAAGCTTTCTTT. Its translation is CASSVDRGTTEAFF. Looking up the rest from reference TRBV7-2 and TRBJ1-1 gives the full variable domain: GAGVSQSPSNKVTEKGKDVELRCDPISGHTALYWYRQSLGQGLEFLIYFQGNSAPDKSGLPSDRFSAERTGGSVSTLTIQRTQQEDSAVYLCASSVDRGTTEAFFGQGTRLTVV.

This clonotype was recorded many times. The CDR3 spells CSADRASGEAFF. As DNA, the CDR3 is TGCAGTGCGGACAGGGCATCGGGTGAAGCTTTCTTT. The gene calls are TRBV20-1 and TRBJ1-1, with 8 bases fitting TRBD1. Germline CDR1 is DFQATT and CDR2 is SNEGSKA (reference sequence). The CDR3 extends over 12 amino acids. Germline trimming cut 6 bases from V and 7 bases from J; bases unmatched to any gene: 7.

This clonotype was seen a handful of times. This sequence joins TRBV28 and TRBJ2-7; TRBD1 aligns across 8 bases. Trimming cost V 3 bases and J 13 bases; bases outside gene matches: 8. This CDR3 has 12 amino acids. In germline, CDR1 is MDHEN, CDR2 SYDVKM. CDR3 bases: TGTGCCAGCAGTTTGGGCAGGGGGCGTAGATACTTC. Translating it yields CASSLGRGRRYF.

This clonotype was counted ten times or more. The V gene is TRBV12-3 or TRBV12-4, the J gene TRBJ1-1; D gene ambiguous. CDR3 length equals 15 residues. Trimming removed 7 bases at V and 3 bases at J, with 18 bases between. CDR3 sequence (DNA): TGTGCCAGCAAAAAGGCCCTTGAGGGTTACACTGAAGCTTTCTTT. Protein: CASKKALEGYTEAFF.

The chain has TRBV2 and TRBJ2-1; 8 bases are shared with TRBD1. CDR3 length: 15 residues. Germline values: CDR1 SNHLY, CDR2 FYNNEI. Trimming cost V 5 bases and J 6 bases; bases outside gene matches: 9. The CDR3 loop is CASSSGQALRNEQFF. CDR3 nucleotide sequence: TGTGCCAGCAGTTCGGGACAGGCCCTTCGCAATGAGCAGTTCTTC. Together with reference TRBV2 and TRBJ2-1, the CDR3 gives the full variable domain: EPEVTQTPSHQVTQMGQEVILRCVPISNHLYFYWYRQILGQKVEFLVSFYNNEISEKSEIFDDQFSVERPDGSNFTLKIRSTKLEDSAMYFCASSSGQALRNEQFFGPGTRLTVL.

There are many counts of this clonotype. The rearrangement joins TRBV4-3 to TRBJ2-7, with a weak D call TRBD1 (5 bases). Germline V gene sequence: CDR1 LGHNA, CDR2 YSLEER. The CDR3 totals 16 residues. V lost 0 bases and J 4 bases, leaving 16 bases between the germline ends. This chain's CDR3 is CASSQDLQGWVYEQYF. In DNA, the CDR3 is TGCGCCAGCAGCCAAGATCTCCAGGGCTGGGTATACGAGCAGTACTTC.

This clonotype was detected ten times or more. The V and J genes are TRBV7-8 and TRBJ1-6; the D is unclear. Germline CDR1 SGHVS, CDR2 FQNEAQ. The CDR3 is made up of 15 amino acids. The V end lost 2 bases, the J end lost 10 bases, and 15 bases lay between the germline ends. CDR3 protein: CASSLTRLTRSPLHF. CDR3 nucleotide sequence: TGTGCCAGCAGCTTAACCCGTTTAACAAGGTCACCCCTCCACTTT.